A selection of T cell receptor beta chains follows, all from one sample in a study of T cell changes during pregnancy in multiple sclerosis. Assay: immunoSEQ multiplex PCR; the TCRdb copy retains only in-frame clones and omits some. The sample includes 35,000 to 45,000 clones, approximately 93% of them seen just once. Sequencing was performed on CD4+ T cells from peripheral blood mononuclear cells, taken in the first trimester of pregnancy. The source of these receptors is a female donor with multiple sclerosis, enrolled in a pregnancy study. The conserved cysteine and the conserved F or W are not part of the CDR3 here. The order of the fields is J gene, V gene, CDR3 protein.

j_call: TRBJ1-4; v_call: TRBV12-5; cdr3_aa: ASGLAPNRGRAEKLF
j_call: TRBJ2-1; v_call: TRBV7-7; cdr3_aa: ASSLGQSPNEQF
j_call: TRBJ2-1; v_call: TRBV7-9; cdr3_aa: ASSQGQGLTPEAYNEQF
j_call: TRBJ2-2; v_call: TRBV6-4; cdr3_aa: ASSTGTVTGELF
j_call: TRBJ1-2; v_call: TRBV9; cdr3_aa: ASSPGQAWYGYT
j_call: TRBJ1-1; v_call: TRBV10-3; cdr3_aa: AISERGYEAF
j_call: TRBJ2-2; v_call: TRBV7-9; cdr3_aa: ASSSPRDRAVTGELF
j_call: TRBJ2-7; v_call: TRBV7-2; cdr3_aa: ASSWTGVYEQY
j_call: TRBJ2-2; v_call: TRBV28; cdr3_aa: ASRRQTGELF
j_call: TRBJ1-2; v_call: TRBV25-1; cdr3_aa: ASKRGDNYGYT
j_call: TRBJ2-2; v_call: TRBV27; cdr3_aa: ASSRAIRGWGTGELF
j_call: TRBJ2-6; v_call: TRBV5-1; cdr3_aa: ASSLTGSSGANVLT
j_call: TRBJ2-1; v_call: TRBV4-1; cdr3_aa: ASSPGRDEQF
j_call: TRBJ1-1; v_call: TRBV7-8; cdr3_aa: ASSPNRGAEAF
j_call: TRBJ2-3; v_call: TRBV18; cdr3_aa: ASSPLGGPRTDTQY
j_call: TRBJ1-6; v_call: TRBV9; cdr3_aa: ASSVGQGSRSPLH
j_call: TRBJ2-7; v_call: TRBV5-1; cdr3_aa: ASRPDSLSSYEQY
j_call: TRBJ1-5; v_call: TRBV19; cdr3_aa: ASSMLGGRQPQH
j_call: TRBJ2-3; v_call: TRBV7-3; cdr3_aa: ASSLGRDSNPV
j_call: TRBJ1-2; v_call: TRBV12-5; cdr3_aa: ASGLALSGGGVGGYT
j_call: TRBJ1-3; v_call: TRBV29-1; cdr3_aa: SVETGTGINTIY
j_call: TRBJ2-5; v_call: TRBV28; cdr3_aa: ASLGGGLGETQY
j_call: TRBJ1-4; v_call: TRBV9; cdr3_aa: ASSARGQRRNEKLF